This passage covers 15 T cell receptor beta chains from one sample sequenced in a study of blood T cell repertoires in COVID-19. Profiled with immunoSEQ multiplex PCR; TCRdb holds only in-frame clones, not every one. The sample has about 280,000 clones, approximately 84% seen once. The sample was peripheral blood. These receptors came from a woman aged 25 to 39 who had recovered from COVID-19.

Written as DNA, the CDR3 is TGTGCCAGCAGCCAATTCGCGGGGGGGTCAGATACGCAGTATTTT. Amino acids: CASSQFAGGSDTQYF. The chain carries TRBV16 and TRBJ2-3; 9 bases line up with TRBD2. This CDR3 is built from 15 residues. Trimming at V came to 1 base and at J to 4 bases, leaving 3 bases not matched to a gene. Germline lookup yields CDR1 KGHSY and CDR2 FQNENV. Based on the CDR3 plus reference TRBV16 and TRBJ2-3, the full variable domain is GEEVAQTPKHLVRGEGQKAKLYCAPIKGHSYVFWYQQVLKNEFKFLISFQNENVFDETGMPKERFSAKCLPNSPCSLEIQATKLEDSAVYFCASSQFAGGSDTQYFGPGTRLTVL.

J is TRBJ1-1 and V is TRBV19; D call uncertain. This CDR3 is built from 13 residues. CDR1 and CDR2 from the germline V gene are LNHDA and SQIVND (reference sequence). Trimming stripped 5 bases from V and 1 base from J, with 8 bases between. DNA of the CDR3: TGTGCCAGTAGTCAACTCCAGAACACTGAAGCTTTCTTT. Encoded protein: CASSQLQNTEAFF.

V and J are TRBV2 and TRBJ1-1; D unresolved. The germline V gene encodes CDR1 SNHLY and CDR2 FYNNEI. This CDR3 comprises 12 residues. The V end lost 7 bases, the J end lost 6 bases, and 12 bases lay between the germline ends. This CDR3 reads CASMRDGAEAFF. The CDR3 coding sequence is TGTGCCAGCATGAGGGATGGAGCTGAAGCTTTCTTT.

The rearrangement links TRBV2 to TRBJ2-7, with D possibly matching TRBD2 (5 bases). Germline V gene data show CDR1 as SNHLY and CDR2 as FYNNEI. Trimming stripped 6 bases from V and 3 bases from J, with 18 bases between. The CDR3 is made up of 15 amino acids. Written as DNA, the CDR3 is TGTGCCAGCAGGACTACAGACGGACGGGGCTACGAGCAGTACTTC. This codes for CASRTTDGRGYEQYF.

Only a few counts were recorded for this clone. V usage is TRBV5-1 and J usage is TRBJ2-3; 12 nucleotides align to TRBD2. Germline loops: CDR1 SGHRS, CDR2 YFSETQ. V was pared by 0 bases and J by 8 bases, with 4 bases of the junction left unmatched. CDR3 size: 15 residues. The CDR3 DNA reads TGCGCCAGCAGCTTGGAGACTAGCGGGGGCCGTACGCAGTATTTT. Translating gives CASSLETSGGRTQYF.

The chain links TRBV2 to TRBJ1-1, with 7 bases aligning to TRBD1. The V gene end was trimmed by 4 bases and the J gene end by 8 bases; junction bases not matched to a gene: 1. Germline lookup yields CDR1 SNHLY and CDR2 FYNNEI. This CDR3 has 11 residues. The CDR3 loop is CASSGDSEAFF. The CDR3 DNA sequence: TGTGCCAGCAGTGGGGACAGCGAAGCTTTCTTT.

The chain has TRBV5-6 and TRBJ1-5; 11 nucleotides align to TRBD1. CDR1 is SGHDT, CDR2 YYEEEE, per germline. The length of the CDR3 is 17 residues. Trimming took 4 bases from V and 6 from J; bases not matched to a gene: 12. DNA of the CDR3: TGTGCCAGCAGCCAAGGGACAGGGGGGAAGAAGGTTCAGCCCCAGCATTTT. Translated, it gives CASSQGTGGKKVQPQHF.

Comment on this clone: Other DNA sequences in the same sample also yield this CDR3. The chain couples TRBV4-1 to TRBJ2-1; no clear D gene. This CDR3 contains 12 residues. The V gene's germline CDR1 is MGHRA and CDR2 YSYEKL. V lost 0 bases, J lost 7 bases, and 4 bases lay in between. CDR3 region: CASSQDRNEQFF. In DNA form, the CDR3 reads TGCGCCAGCAGCCAAGATCGGAATGAGCAGTTCTTC.

The chain has TRBV2 and TRBJ2-7; 11 bases map to TRBD2. Germline values: CDR1 SNHLY, CDR2 FYNNEI. J was trimmed by 3 bases and V by 4 bases; bases with no gene match: 8. This CDR3 spans 16 amino acids. The DNA for the CDR3 is TGTGCCAGCAGTGGGCTAGCGGGAGGATATTACTACGAGCAGTACTTC. Protein sequence: CASSGLAGGYYYEQYF. Full variable domain (missing parts from reference TRBV2 and TRBJ2-7): EPEVTQTPSHQVTQMGQEVILRCVPISNHLYFYWYRQILGQKVEFLVSFYNNEISEKSEIFDDQFSVERPDGSNFTLKIRSTKLEDSAMYFCASSGLAGGYYYEQYFGPGTRLTVT.

As for this clone: This specimen includes other DNA sequences encoding the same CDR3. The V gene is TRBV7-2, the J gene TRBJ1-1; 8 bases align to TRBD1. Germline assignment: CDR1 SGHTA and CDR2 FQGNSA. Trimming at V came to 1 base and at J to 1 base, leaving 2 bases not matched to a gene. This CDR3 spans 15 amino acids. The CDR3 DNA reads TGTGCCAGCAGCTTAGGGGACAGGCGGAACACTGAAGCTTTCTTT. Translated: CASSLGDRRNTEAFF.

J is TRBJ2-1 and V is TRBV2; weak D call: TRBD1 (6 bases). The V gene's germline CDR1 is SNHLY and CDR2 FYNNEI. The germline V and J ends were trimmed by 6 bases and 2 bases, with 14 bases remaining between them. The CDR3 is made up of 15 amino acids. CDR3 sequence reads: CASRYTGSAYNEQFF. The CDR3, as DNA: TGTGCCAGCAGATATACAGGGTCAGCCTACAATGAGCAGTTCTTC.

The chain couples TRBV6-1 to TRBJ1-2, with 8 bases fitting TRBD1. V gave up 4 bases and J gave up 4 bases; unmatched junction bases: 11. The length of the CDR3 is 16 residues. CDR1 MNHNS and CDR2 SASEGT come from the germline V gene. In DNA form, the CDR3 reads TGTGCCAGCAGTGTCAGACAGGGGTCGAGAAGCTATGGCTACACCTTC. Residues: CASSVRQGSRSYGYTF.

The V call is TRBV12-3 or TRBV12-4, the J call TRBJ2-1; D remains unclear. Trimming stripped 5 bases from V and 6 bases from J, with 8 bases between. The CDR3 runs 12 residues. The CDR3 coding sequence is TGTGCCAGCAGTCCCCCCCGCAATGAGCAGTTCTTC. Protein product: CASSPPRNEQFF.

The DNA of the CDR3 is TGTGCCAGCATGGGGGGAAAGACCCAGTACTTC. This sequence encodes CASMGGKTQYF. The V and J genes are TRBV27 and TRBJ2-5, with D possibly matching TRBD2 (6 bases). CDR1 and CDR2 (germline): MNHEY, SMNVEV (reference sequence). There are 11 residues in the CDR3. Between the trimmed V and J ends, which lost 7 bases and 6 bases, there was a span of 9 bases.

The chain has TRBV11-2 and TRBJ2-2; 8 bases fit TRBD2. V lost 2 bases, J lost 3 bases, and 11 bases stayed unmatched. This CDR3 spans 18 amino acids. The germline CDR1 and CDR2 sequences are SGHAT and FQNNGV. CDR3 coding DNA: TGTGCCAGCAGCTTACTCTTTGGCGGGAGGTGGGACACCGGGGAGCTGTTTTTT. This translates into CASSLLFGGRWDTGELFF.